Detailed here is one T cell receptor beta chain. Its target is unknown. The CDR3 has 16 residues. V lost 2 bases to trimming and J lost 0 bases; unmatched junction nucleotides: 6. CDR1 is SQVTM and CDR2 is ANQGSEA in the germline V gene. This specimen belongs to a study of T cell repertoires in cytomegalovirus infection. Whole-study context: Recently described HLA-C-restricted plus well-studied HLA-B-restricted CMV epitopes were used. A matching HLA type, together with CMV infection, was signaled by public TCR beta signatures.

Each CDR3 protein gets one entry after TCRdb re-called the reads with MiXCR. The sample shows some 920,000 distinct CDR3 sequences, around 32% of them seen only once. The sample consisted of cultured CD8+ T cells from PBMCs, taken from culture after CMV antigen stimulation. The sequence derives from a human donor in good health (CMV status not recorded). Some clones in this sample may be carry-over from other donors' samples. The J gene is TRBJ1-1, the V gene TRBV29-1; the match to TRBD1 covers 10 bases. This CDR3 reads CSVELGQGPMNTEAFF. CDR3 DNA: TGCAGCGTTGAATTGGGACAGGGGCCCATGAACACTGAAGCTTTCTTT.